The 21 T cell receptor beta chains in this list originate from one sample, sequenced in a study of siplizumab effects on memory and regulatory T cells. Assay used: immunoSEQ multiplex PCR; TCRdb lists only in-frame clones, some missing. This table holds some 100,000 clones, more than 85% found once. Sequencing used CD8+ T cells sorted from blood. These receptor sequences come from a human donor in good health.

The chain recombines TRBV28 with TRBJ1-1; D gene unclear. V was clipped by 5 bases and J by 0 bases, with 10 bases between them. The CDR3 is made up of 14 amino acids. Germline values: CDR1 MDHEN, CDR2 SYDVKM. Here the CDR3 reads CASSPVIVNTEAFF. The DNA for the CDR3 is TGTGCCAGCAGTCCGGTGATCGTGAACACTGAAGCTTTCTTT.

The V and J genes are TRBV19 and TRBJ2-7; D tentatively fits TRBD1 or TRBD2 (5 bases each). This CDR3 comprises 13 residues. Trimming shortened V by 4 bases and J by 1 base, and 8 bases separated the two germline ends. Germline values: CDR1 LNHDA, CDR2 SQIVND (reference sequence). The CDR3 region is CASSTGRSYEQYF. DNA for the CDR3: TGTGCCAGTAGTACGGGACGGTCCTACGAGCAGTACTTC.

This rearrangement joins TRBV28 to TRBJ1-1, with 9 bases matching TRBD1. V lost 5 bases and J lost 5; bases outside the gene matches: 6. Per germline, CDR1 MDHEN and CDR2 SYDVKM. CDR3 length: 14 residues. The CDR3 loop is CASSGGQGRTEAFF. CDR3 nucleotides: TGTGCCAGCAGTGGGGGACAGGGAAGGACTGAAGCTTTCTTT. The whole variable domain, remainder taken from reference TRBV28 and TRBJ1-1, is DVKVTQSSRYLVKRTGEKVFLECVQDMDHENMFWYRQDPGLGLRLIYFSYDVKMKEKGDIPEGYSVSREKKERFSLILESASTNQTSMYLCASSGGQGRTEAFFGQGTRLTVV.

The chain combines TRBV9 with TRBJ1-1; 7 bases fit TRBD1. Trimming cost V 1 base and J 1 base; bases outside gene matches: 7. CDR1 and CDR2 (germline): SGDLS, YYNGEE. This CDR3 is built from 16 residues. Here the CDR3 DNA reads TGTGCCAGCAGCGTACCGACAGGGATGGAGAACACTGAAGCTTTCTTT. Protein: CASSVPTGMENTEAFF.

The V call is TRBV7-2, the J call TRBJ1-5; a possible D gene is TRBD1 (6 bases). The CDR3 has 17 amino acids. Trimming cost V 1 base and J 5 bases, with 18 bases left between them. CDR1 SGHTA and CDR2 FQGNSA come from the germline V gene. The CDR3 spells CASSLDITGYPHQPQHF. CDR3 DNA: TGTGCCAGCAGCTTAGATATCACAGGGTATCCTCATCAGCCCCAGCATTTT. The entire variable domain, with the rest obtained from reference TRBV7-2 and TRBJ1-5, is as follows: GAGVSQSPSNKVTEKGKDVELRCDPISGHTALYWYRQSLGQGLEFLIYFQGNSAPDKSGLPSDRFSAERTGGSVSTLTIQRTQQEDSAVYLCASSLDITGYPHQPQHFGDGTRLSIL.

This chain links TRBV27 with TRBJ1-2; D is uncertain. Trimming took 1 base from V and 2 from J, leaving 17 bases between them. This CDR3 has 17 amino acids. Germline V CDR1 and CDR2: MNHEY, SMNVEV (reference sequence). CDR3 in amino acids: CASSLLYVRDENYGYTF. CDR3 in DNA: TGTGCCAGCAGTTTATTATATGTAAGGGATGAAAACTATGGCTACACCTTC.

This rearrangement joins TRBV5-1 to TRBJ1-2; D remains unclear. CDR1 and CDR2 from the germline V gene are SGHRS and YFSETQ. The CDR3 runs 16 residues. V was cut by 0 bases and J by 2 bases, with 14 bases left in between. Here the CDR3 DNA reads TGCGCCAGCAGCTTGGTTTACGGGAACGGGAACTATGGCTACACCTTC. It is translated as CASSLVYGNGNYGYTF.

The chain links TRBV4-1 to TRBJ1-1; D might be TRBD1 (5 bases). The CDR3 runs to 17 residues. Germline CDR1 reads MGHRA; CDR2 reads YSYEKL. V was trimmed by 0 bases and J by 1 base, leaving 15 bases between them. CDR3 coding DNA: TGCGCCAGCAGCCAAGAGGGGGTAGGGTTGGGGAACACTGAAGCTTTCTTT. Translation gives CASSQEGVGLGNTEAFF.

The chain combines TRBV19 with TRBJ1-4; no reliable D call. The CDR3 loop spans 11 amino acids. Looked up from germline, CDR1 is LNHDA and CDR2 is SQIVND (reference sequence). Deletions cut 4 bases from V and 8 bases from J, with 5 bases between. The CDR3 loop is CASSSGEKLFF. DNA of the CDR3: TGTGCCAGTAGTAGCGGCGAAAAACTGTTTTTT. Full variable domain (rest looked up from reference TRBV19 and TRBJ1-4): DGGITQSPKYLFRKEGQNVTLSCEQNLNHDAMYWYRQDPGQGLRLIYYSQIVNDFQKGDIAEGYSVSREKKESFPLTVTSAQKNPTAFYLCASSSGEKLFFGSGTQLSVL.

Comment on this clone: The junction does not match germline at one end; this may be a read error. The CDR3 DNA is TGTGCCAGCAGCTCCAGACTAGATCCCTACTATGAGCAGTTCTTC. It specifies CASSSRLDPYYEQFF. The gene calls are TRBV7-9 and TRBJ2-1, with a weak D call TRBD2 (6 bases). The germline CDR1 and CDR2 sequences are SEHNR and FQNEAQ (reference sequence). The CDR3 consists of 15 residues.

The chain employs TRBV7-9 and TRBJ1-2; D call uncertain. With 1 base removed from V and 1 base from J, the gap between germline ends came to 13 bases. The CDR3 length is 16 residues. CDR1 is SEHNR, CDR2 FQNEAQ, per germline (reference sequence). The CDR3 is CASSLGPAGNNYGYTF. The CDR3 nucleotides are TGTGCCAGCAGCTTAGGTCCAGCAGGAAATAACTATGGCTACACCTTC.

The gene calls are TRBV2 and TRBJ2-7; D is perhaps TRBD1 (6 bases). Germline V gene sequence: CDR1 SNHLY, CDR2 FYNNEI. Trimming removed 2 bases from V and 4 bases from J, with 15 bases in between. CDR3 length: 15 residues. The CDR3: CASSEYRTAEYEQYF. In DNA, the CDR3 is TGTGCCAGCAGTGAATACAGGACAGCAGAGTACGAGCAGTACTTC.

The CDR3 reads CAWTPGTGDQPQHF. The CDR3 nucleotides read TGTGCCTGGACACCCGGGACAGGAGATCAGCCCCAGCATTTT. V gene TRBV30 combines with J gene TRBJ1-5; 8 nucleotides line up with TRBD1. CDR1 is GTSNPN and CDR2 is SVGIG in the germline V gene (reference sequence). The CDR3 has 14 residues. J lost 5 bases, V lost 4 bases, and 7 bases had no gene match.

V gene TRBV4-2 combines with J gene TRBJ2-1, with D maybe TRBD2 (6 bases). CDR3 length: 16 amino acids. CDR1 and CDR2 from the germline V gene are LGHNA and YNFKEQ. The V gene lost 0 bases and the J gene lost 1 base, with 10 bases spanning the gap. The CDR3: CASSQEHGGSYNEQFF. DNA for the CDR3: TGTGCCAGCAGCCAAGAACACGGGGGTTCCTACAATGAGCAGTTCTTC.

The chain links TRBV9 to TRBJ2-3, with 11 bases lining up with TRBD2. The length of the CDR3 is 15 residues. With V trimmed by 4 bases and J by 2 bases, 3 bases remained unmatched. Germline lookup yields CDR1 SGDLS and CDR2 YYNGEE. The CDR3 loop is CASSFSGGDTDTQYF. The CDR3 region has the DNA TGTGCCAGCAGCTTTAGCGGGGGGGACACAGATACGCAGTATTTT.

The CDR3 DNA follows: TGTGCCTGGAGTGCGGACTGGACAGAGCAGTACTTC. It yields the protein CAWSADWTEQYF. The chain links TRBV30 to TRBJ2-7; perhaps D is TRBD1 or TRBD2 (5 bases each). Germline V gives CDR1 GTSNPN, CDR2 SVGIG (reference sequence). The CDR3 totals 12 residues. Trimming removed 1 base at V and 7 bases at J, with 11 bases between.

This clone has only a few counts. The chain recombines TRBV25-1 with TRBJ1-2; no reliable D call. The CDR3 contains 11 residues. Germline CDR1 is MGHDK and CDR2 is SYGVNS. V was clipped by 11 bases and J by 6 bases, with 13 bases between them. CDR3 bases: TGTGCCTCGTGGGAGGGCGATGGCTACACCTTC. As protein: CASWEGDGYTF.

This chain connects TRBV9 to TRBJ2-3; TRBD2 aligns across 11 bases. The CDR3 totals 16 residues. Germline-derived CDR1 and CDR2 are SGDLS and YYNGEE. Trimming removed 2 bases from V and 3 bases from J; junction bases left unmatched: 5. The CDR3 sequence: CASSVTSGGVTDTQYF. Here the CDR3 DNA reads TGTGCCAGCAGCGTCACTAGCGGGGGAGTAACAGATACGCAGTATTTT.

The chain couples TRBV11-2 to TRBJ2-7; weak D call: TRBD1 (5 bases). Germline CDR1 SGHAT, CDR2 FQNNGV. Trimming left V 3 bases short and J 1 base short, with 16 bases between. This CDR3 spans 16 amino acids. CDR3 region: CASSLVDGASSYEQYF. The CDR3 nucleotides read TGTGCCAGCAGCTTGGTCGATGGGGCTAGTTCCTACGAGCAGTACTTC. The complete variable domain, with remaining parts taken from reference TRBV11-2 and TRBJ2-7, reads EAGVAQSPRYKIIEKRQSVAFWCNPISGHATLYWYQQILGQGPKLLIQFQNNGVVDDSQLPKDRFSAERLKGVDSTLKIQPAKLEDSAVYLCASSLVDGASSYEQYFGPGTRLTVT.

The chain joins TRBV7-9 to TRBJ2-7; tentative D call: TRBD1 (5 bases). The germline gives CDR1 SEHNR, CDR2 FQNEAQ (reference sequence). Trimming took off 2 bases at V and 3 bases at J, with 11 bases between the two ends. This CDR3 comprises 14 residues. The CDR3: CASSLSPGRYEQYF. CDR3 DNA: TGTGCCAGCAGCTTATCGCCAGGGCGCTACGAGCAGTACTTC.

The CDR3, as DNA: TGTGCCAGCAGCTCCAGGACTAGCGCGACCTACGAGCAGTACTTC. As protein: CASSSRTSATYEQYF. The genes are TRBV5-8 and TRBJ2-7, with 9 nucleotides matching TRBD2. The CDR3 sequence is 15 residues long. With 3 bases clipped from V and 2 bases from J, the junction kept 6 bases outside the gene matches. Looked up from germline, CDR1 is SGHTS and CDR2 is YDEGEE.